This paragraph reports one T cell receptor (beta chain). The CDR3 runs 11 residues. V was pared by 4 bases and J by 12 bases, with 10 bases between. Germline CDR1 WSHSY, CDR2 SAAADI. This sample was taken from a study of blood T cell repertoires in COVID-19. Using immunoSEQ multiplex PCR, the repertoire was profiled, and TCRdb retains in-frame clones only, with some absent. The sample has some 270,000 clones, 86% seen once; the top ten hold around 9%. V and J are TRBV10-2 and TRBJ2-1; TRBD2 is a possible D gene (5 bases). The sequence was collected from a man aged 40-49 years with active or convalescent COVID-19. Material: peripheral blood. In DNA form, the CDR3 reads TGCGCCAGCAGTGTAGAGGACTGGCAGTTCTTC. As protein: CASSVEDWQFF.